This TCR beta chain was sequenced during a study of blood T cell repertoires in COVID-19. For the study at large: The United States, Italy and Spain provided the acute and convalescent COVID-19 samples. PBMCs, B-cell-depleted T cells, or T cells were the source of the cDNA or gDNA that made up the material.

Enrolled during active infection, Seattle patients were then followed longitudinally. V dropped 3 bases and J dropped 0 bases, with 6 bases sitting between them. Germline CDR1 and CDR2: MNHEY and SMNVEV (reference sequence). The length of the CDR3 is 13 residues. In the source study's methods: The assay estimated nucleated cells by amplifying reference gene primers. Using immunoSEQ multiplex PCR, the repertoire was profiled, and TCRdb retains in-frame clones only, with some absent. That table gives V, J and clone size, and the DNA gave D and trimming. The data show some 200,000 clones, with approximately 86% seen just once and roughly 1.2% held by the top ten.

The sample was peripheral blood. The chain has TRBV27 and TRBJ2-7, with TRBD2 as a possible D gene (5 bases). The clonotype comes from a woman younger than 45 with COVID-19, enrolled during active disease. The CDR3 sequence is CASSLEVSYEQYF. The DNA of the CDR3 is TGTGCCAGCAGTTTGGAGGTCTCCTACGAGCAGTACTTC.